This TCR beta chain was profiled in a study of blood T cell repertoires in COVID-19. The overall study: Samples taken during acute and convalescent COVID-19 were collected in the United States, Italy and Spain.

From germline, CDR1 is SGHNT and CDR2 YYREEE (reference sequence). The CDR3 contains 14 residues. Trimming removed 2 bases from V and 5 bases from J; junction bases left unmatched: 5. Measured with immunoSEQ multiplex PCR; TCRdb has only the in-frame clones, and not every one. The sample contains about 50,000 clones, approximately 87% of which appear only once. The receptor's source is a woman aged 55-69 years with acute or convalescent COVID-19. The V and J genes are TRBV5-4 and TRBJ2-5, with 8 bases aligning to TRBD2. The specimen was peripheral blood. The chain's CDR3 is CASSFGGGRETQYF. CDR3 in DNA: TGTGCCAGCAGCTTTGGCGGGGGGAGGGAGACCCAGTACTTC.